Below, one TCR beta chain is given with its context. These data are taken from a study of shared clonotypes between healthy human individuals. About the research overall: The people who gave samples were a couple of women and a few men aged 18 to 49.

The input for sorted-subset replicate PCRs was approximately 190 ng DNA, tens of thousands of T cell genomes. The method was immunoSEQ multiplex PCR; TCRdb's version includes in-frame clones alone and lacks a portion of them. The sample has a few million clones; 85% to 95% are singletons. The CDR3 covers 14 residues. V was pared by 4 bases and J by 1 base, with 9 bases between. CDR1 and CDR2 (germline): SGDLS, YYNGEE. This sequence was found in a young man in good health. Some clones in this sample may be carry-over from other donors' samples. The specimen sequenced was naive CD4+ T cells from PBMCs. As to subset: CD45RA+ positively selected. The chain is built from TRBV9 and TRBJ1-5; weak D call: TRBD1 (5 bases). The DNA for the CDR3 is TGTGCCAGCAGCACTCGGGACAGCAATCAGCCCCAGCATTTT. Translated, it gives CASSTRDSNQPQHF.